This is a list of T cell receptor beta chains from one sample in a study of T cells after yellow fever vaccination. Each CDR3 protein gets one entry after TCRdb re-called the 5' RACE reads with MiXCR. Of 300,000 to 400,000 distinct CDR3 sequences listed, around a tenth are singletons. The sample here was CD4+ T cells sorted from PBMCs, taken 45 days after the yellow fever booster vaccination. These receptors originate from a man aged 18 to 30 who received the YFV17D yellow fever vaccine. Both conserved end residues are part of each CDR3. D genes are given only for firm matches. Clone size is not always given. Where it is, it says once, few, many or a class for expanded clones.

CDR3nt: TGTGCCAGCAGTTACTCAGCAGGGGCAAGCCAGCCCCAGCATTTT
CDR3aa: CASSYSAGASQPQHF
v_gene: TRBV6-5
abundance: many
d_gene: .
j_gene: TRBJ1-5

CDR3nt: TGTGCCAGCTCACCTCTCTACCTGGCCGAAGGAGGGACCTATAATTCACCCCTCCACTTT
CDR3aa: CASSPLYLAEGGTYNSPLHF
v_gene: TRBV18
abundance: .
d_gene: .
j_gene: TRBJ1-6

CDR3nt: TGTGCCAGCAGTCCGGACGTTTGGAACACTGAAGCTTTCTTT
CDR3aa: CASSPDVWNTEAFF
v_gene: TRBV6-1
abundance: .
d_gene: .
j_gene: TRBJ1-1

CDR3nt: TGTGCCAGCAGCTCCACAGGGCTTAGCACAGATACGCAGTATTTT
CDR3aa: CASSSTGLSTDTQYF
v_gene: TRBV5-6
abundance: few
d_gene: .
j_gene: TRBJ2-3

CDR3nt: TGTGCCAGCAGCTTAAACTCTGGGGCCAACGTCCTGACTTTC
CDR3aa: CASSLNSGANVLTF
v_gene: TRBV7-3
abundance: many
d_gene: .
j_gene: TRBJ2-6

CDR3nt: TGCAGTGCTATGTCCGTCCTTAGGGGGGAGACCCAGTACTTC
CDR3aa: CSAMSVLRGETQYF
v_gene: TRBV20-1
abundance: .
d_gene: .
j_gene: TRBJ2-5

CDR3nt: TGTGCCAGCAGCTTTGGCATCGGTGGGTACGAGCAGTACTTC
CDR3aa: CASSFGIGGYEQYF
v_gene: TRBV7-2
abundance: few
d_gene: .
j_gene: TRBJ2-7

CDR3nt: TGTGCCAGCTCGCCGAACAGGGTATTTATGCATCAGAACACCGGGGAGCTGTTTTTT
CDR3aa: CASSPNRVFMHQNTGELFF
v_gene: TRBV18
abundance: few
d_gene: .
j_gene: TRBJ2-2

CDR3nt: TGTGCCAGTAGTATGACTTCGGGAGAAGCTTTCTTT
CDR3aa: CASSMTSGEAFF
v_gene: TRBV19
abundance: few
d_gene: .
j_gene: TRBJ1-1

CDR3nt: TGCAGCGTTGAAGGTCGTTCGGGATTGGGGTTTGGAAATGAGCAGTTCTTC
CDR3aa: CSVEGRSGLGFGNEQFF
v_gene: TRBV29-1
abundance: many
d_gene: .
j_gene: TRBJ2-1

CDR3nt: TGTGCCAGTACCATCGGCGGGGGGCACCAAGAGACCCAGTACTTC
CDR3aa: CASTIGGGHQETQYF
v_gene: TRBV19
abundance: .
d_gene: TRBD2
j_gene: TRBJ2-5

CDR3nt: TGTGCCAGCAGTTTGGGGACTAGGATAGATACGCAGTATTTT
CDR3aa: CASSLGTRIDTQYF
v_gene: TRBV12-3/TRBV12-4
abundance: .
d_gene: TRBD2
j_gene: TRBJ2-3